A single sample is the source of the 16 T cell receptor beta chains below, sequenced in a study of T cells after posttransplantation cyclophosphamide. Controls had myeloablative marrow grafts with methotrexate and calcineurin inhibitor, sampled at 1 year. This table comes from immunoSEQ multiplex PCR, and its TCRdb copy is limited to in-frame clones, with some not included. The sample has roughly 15,000 clones; around 86% are singletons. The sample consisted of PBMCs, taken after an allogeneic stem cell transplant with a calcineurin inhibitor and methotrexate. The receptor set was obtained from a male patient aged 45-60 years who received an allogeneic stem cell transplant from an unrelated donor, was CMV-positive, and had chronic GVHD only. Among the T cells, some may be from the graft donor.

V and J are TRBV4-1 and TRBJ2-5; 11 positions agree with TRBD1. The J call may be wrong; the DNA end is better matched by TRBJ2-7. From germline, CDR1 is MGHRA and CDR2 YSYEKL. CDR3 size: 14 residues. CDR3 region: CASSLRDRGNEQYF. The CDR3 DNA reads as TGCGCCAGCAGCCTCCGGGACAGGGGGAACGAGCAGTACTTC.

The sample holds a few counts of this clone. J is TRBJ2-2 and V is TRBV21-1; TRBD2, the table's D call, lacks a check against the DNA. TRBV21-1 is labeled a pseudogene. The CDR3 totals 11 residues. The CDR3 protein is CASSKYGELFF. The CDR3 DNA is TGTGCCAGCAGCAAATACGGGGAGCTGTTTTTT.

This clone has a single count. The V call is TRBV18, the J call TRBJ2-1; 9 bases match TRBD2. With V trimmed by 1 base and J by 9 bases, 7 bases remained unmatched. Per the germline V gene, CDR1 is KGHSH and CDR2 is LQKENI. The CDR3 is 15 amino acids. The CDR3 nucleotides are TGTGCCAGCTCACCACAGCTAGCGGGACAAACTGAGCAGTTCTTC. The encoded protein is CASSPQLAGQTEQFF. The complete variable domain, with remaining parts taken from reference TRBV18 and TRBJ2-1, reads NAGVMQNPRHLVRRRGQEARLRCSPMKGHSHVYWYRQLPEEGLKFMVYLQKENIIDESGMPKERFSAEFPKEGPSILRIQQVVRGDSAAYFCASSPQLAGQTEQFFGPGTRLTVL.

This chain connects TRBV25-1 to TRBJ1-1; D not certain. V lost 5 bases to trimming and J lost 1 base, with 17 bases between them. Germline V gives CDR1 MGHDK, CDR2 SYGVNS. This CDR3 has 16 amino acids. CDR3: CASSWRERLGNTEAFF. CDR3 nucleotide sequence: TGTGCCAGCAGTTGGCGGGAGAGGTTGGGGAACACTGAAGCTTTCTTT.

The chain combines TRBV15 with TRBJ2-7; 9 bases line up with TRBD1. CDR1 LNHNV and CDR2 YYDKDF come from the germline V gene (reference sequence). This CDR3 region has 16 residues. Germline trimming cut 0 bases from V and 3 bases from J; bases unmatched to any gene: 6. CDR3 in DNA: TGTGCCACCAGCAGAGACGTCGGGACAGGGATCTACGAGCAGTACTTC. Translation gives CATSRDVGTGIYEQYF.

The rearrangement links TRBV28 to TRBJ2-7, with a tentative D call TRBD1 (6 bases). Germline V gene sequence: CDR1 MDHEN, CDR2 SYDVKM. V was clipped by 5 bases and J by 2 bases, with 7 bases between them. CDR3 length: 12 residues. CDR3 sequence reads: CASSTGPYEQYF. The CDR3 DNA follows: TGTGCCAGCAGTACAGGGCCCTACGAGCAGTACTTC.

This clone has a handful of counts. V is TRBV7-6 and J is TRBJ2-1; 11 nucleotides agree with TRBD2. CDR1 and CDR2 (germline): SGHVS, FNYEAQ. The CDR3 length is 15 residues. V lost 0 bases and J lost 8; bases outside the gene matches: 3. In nucleotides, the CDR3 is TGTGCCAGCAGCTTAGCTAGCGGGGGGGGAGATGAGCAGTTCTTC. This encodes CASSLASGGGDEQFF.

This clone was detected only a few times. The rearrangement uses TRBV11-2 and TRBJ2-2; perhaps TRBD1 as D (5 bases). V lost 3 bases and J lost 3, with 11 bases in between. The length of the CDR3 is 15 residues. Germline V gene data show CDR1 as SGHAT and CDR2 as FQNNGV. CDR3 loop: CASSFTLGDTGELFF. In DNA form, the CDR3 reads TGTGCCAGCAGCTTTACCTTAGGGGACACCGGGGAGCTGTTTTTT.

This chain links TRBV19 with TRBJ2-5, with D tentatively TRBD2 (7 bases). This CDR3 has 17 amino acids. In germline, CDR1 is LNHDA, CDR2 SQIVND (reference sequence). The V end was cut by 3 bases, the J end by 5 bases, with 22 bases between. CDR3 DNA: TGTGCCAGTAGTATGAGTAAGGGGGAGGGGGGATGGGAGACCCAGTACTTC. Amino acids: CASSMSKGEGGWETQYF.

This chain joins TRBV5-1 and TRBJ2-2; 7 positions match TRBD1. Germline loops: CDR1 SGHRS, CDR2 YFSETQ. This CDR3 contains 13 residues. V dropped 7 bases and J dropped 7; count of bases not matched to a gene: 7. The CDR3 DNA follows: TGCGCCAGCCGCGAGGGGACAGTCGGGGAGCTGTTTTTT. This sequence encodes CASREGTVGELFF.

The sample holds one count of this clone. This rearrangement joins TRBV27 to TRBJ1-2; maybe TRBD1 (6 bases). Germline CDR1 and CDR2: MNHEY and SMNVEV (reference sequence). There are 16 residues in the CDR3. Trimming shortened V by 3 bases and J by 2 bases, and 16 bases separated the two germline ends. CDR3 bases: TGTGCCAGCAGTTTTTGGATTGGGGGGGCAAACTATGGCTACACCTTC. Residues: CASSFWIGGANYGYTF.

The genes are TRBV19 and TRBJ2-7, with D unresolved. Germline loops: CDR1 LNHDA, CDR2 SQIVND (reference sequence). V gave up 3 bases and J gave up 1 base, with 7 bases separating them. The CDR3 runs 13 residues. CDR3 sequence (DNA): TGTGCCAGTAGTATGGTCAGGTCCTACGAGCAGTACTTC. This sequence encodes CASSMVRSYEQYF.

The rearrangement links TRBV27 to TRBJ1-1; D is possibly TRBD1 (5 bases). Germline V lookup: CDR1 MNHEY, CDR2 SMNVEV (reference sequence). The CDR3 extends over 19 amino acids. The V end lost 2 bases, the J end lost 5 bases, and 27 bases lay between the germline ends. The CDR3 sequence is CASSLKAPSSLGPGTEAFF. The CDR3 DNA sequence: TGTGCCAGCAGTTTAAAGGCCCCTTCGTCGTTGGGGCCGGGTACTGAAGCTTTCTTT.

This clone was observed a handful of times. The rearrangement joins TRBV18 to TRBJ2-7; TRBD1 matches at 8 bases. V lost 0 bases and J lost 7; bases outside the gene matches: 5. CDR3 length: 14 residues. Germline V gives CDR1 KGHSH, CDR2 LQKENI. CDR3 loop: CASSPPADRDEQYF. For the CDR3, the DNA is TGTGCCAGCTCACCACCTGCGGACAGGGATGAGCAGTACTTC. Full variable domain (missing parts from reference TRBV18 and TRBJ2-7): NAGVMQNPRHLVRRRGQEARLRCSPMKGHSHVYWYRQLPEEGLKFMVYLQKENIIDESGMPKERFSAEFPKEGPSILRIQQVVRGDSAAYFCASSPPADRDEQYFGPGTRLTVT.

This chain joins TRBV27 and TRBJ1-2; no definite D call. V was cut by 0 bases and J by 2 bases, with 4 bases left in between. Germline V gene data show CDR1 as MNHEY and CDR2 as SMNVEV (reference sequence). The CDR3 contains 13 residues. This CDR3 is CASSLSLNYGYTF. Here the CDR3 DNA reads TGTGCCAGCAGTTTATCGTTAAACTATGGCTACACCTTC.

The genes are TRBV6-6 and TRBJ1-5; D is perhaps TRBD1 (5 bases). Germline V gene lookup returns CDR1 MNHNY and CDR2 SVGAGI (reference sequence). V gave up 8 bases and J gave up 0 bases, with 8 bases separating them. CDR3 length equals 13 residues. The CDR3 bases are TGTGCCAGCTGCAGGGATAGCAATCAGCCCCAGCATTTT. Translated, it gives CASCRDSNQPQHF.